Shown below are 22 T cell receptor beta chains from a single sample sequenced in a study of memory CD4+ T cells and cytomegalovirus serostatus. Single viable CD3+CD4+CD8-CD45RO+ cells were sorted as the memory CD4+ T cells. Here immunoSEQ multiplex PCR was the method, and the copy in TCRdb shows in-frame clones only, minus some. The sample has approximately 92,000 clones; about four fifths are singletons. Sequences were obtained from memory CD4+ T cells from blood. The receptor source for this set is an adult in good health and CMV-seropositive.

This clone was counted at least ten times. This sample includes further DNA sequences coding for the same CDR3. The chain uses TRBV5-1 and TRBJ1-1, with a tentative D call TRBD1 (5 bases). In germline, CDR1 is SGHRS, CDR2 YFSETQ. V lost 0 bases and J 4 bases, leaving 10 bases between the germline ends. The CDR3 contains 14 residues. This CDR3 reads CASSLDSGGTEAFF. CDR3 in DNA: TGCGCCAGCAGCTTGGACAGCGGGGGCACTGAAGCTTTCTTT.

CDR3 coding DNA: TGCGCCAGCAGCTTGGCGAGCCAAGACAATGAGCAGTTCTTC. Translation: CASSLASQDNEQFF. This chain connects TRBV5-1 to TRBJ2-1; D call uncertain. In germline, CDR1 is SGHRS, CDR2 YFSETQ. V lost 0 bases to trimming and J lost 5 bases, with 9 bases between them. The CDR3 spans 14 residues. The full variable domain, rest sourced from reference TRBV5-1 and TRBJ2-1, is KAGVTQTPRYLIKTRGQQVTLSCSPISGHRSVSWYQQTPGQGLQFLFEYFSETQRNKGNFPGRFSGRQFSNSRSEMNVSTLELGDSALYLCASSLASQDNEQFFGPGTRLTVL.

The rearrangement links TRBV28 to TRBJ2-1, with 9 bases that match TRBD2. Trimming took 3 bases from V and 5 from J; bases not matched to a gene: 5. Germline V gene lookup returns CDR1 MDHEN and CDR2 SYDVKM. There are 15 residues in the CDR3. CDR3 DNA: TGTGCCAGCAGTTTCAGGGCTAGCGGGAACAATGAGCAGTTCTTC. Translation gives CASSFRASGNNEQFF. The full variable domain, rest sourced from reference TRBV28 and TRBJ2-1, is DVKVTQSSRYLVKRTGEKVFLECVQDMDHENMFWYRQDPGLGLRLIYFSYDVKMKEKGDIPEGYSVSREKKERFSLILESASTNQTSMYLCASSFRASGNNEQFFGPGTRLTVL.

The chain uses TRBV7-8 and TRBJ2-1; TRBD2 matches 10 bases. Per germline, CDR1 SGHVS and CDR2 FQNEAQ. The CDR3 totals 17 residues. The ends lost 2 bases at V and 2 bases at J; junction bases unmatched: 6. The CDR3: CASSLRTSGTTYNEQFF. The CDR3 DNA reads TGTGCCAGCAGCTTAAGGACTAGCGGAACGACCTACAATGAGCAGTTCTTC.

For this clone: The same CDR3 arises from other DNA sequences in this sample as well. J is TRBJ1-4 and V is TRBV5-1; D gene unclear. Trimming removed 0 bases from V and 3 bases from J, with 9 bases in between. Germline CDR1 and CDR2: SGHRS and YFSETQ. The CDR3 runs 15 residues. The CDR3 DNA follows: TGCGCCAGCAGCTTGGATGGGGTGGCTAATGAAAAACTGTTTTTT. Amino acid sequence: CASSLDGVANEKLFF.

The chain is built from TRBV7-8 and TRBJ2-5, with 7 positions matching TRBD1. J gave up 7 bases and V 8 bases, and 13 bases lay outside the gene matches. The CDR3 runs 14 residues. CDR1 and CDR2 (germline): SGHVS, FQNEAQ. CDR3 loop: CASRTGTAGGTQYF. CDR3 in DNA: TGTGCCAGCCGCACCGGGACAGCAGGGGGGACCCAGTACTTC.

Only a few counts were recorded for this clone. This rearrangement joins TRBV6-5 to TRBJ1-2, with D possibly TRBD1 on 5 matching bases. Germline V lookup: CDR1 MNHEY, CDR2 SVGAGI. CDR3 size: 14 residues. V was pared by 5 bases and J by 1 base, with 11 bases between. The DNA for the CDR3 is TGTGCCAGCAGTCCCCAGGGAATTAACTATGGCTACACCTTC. It encodes CASSPQGINYGYTF.

This chain joins TRBV5-1 and TRBJ2-7, with 7 bases fitting TRBD1. The junction had 10 bases not matched to a gene; V was cut back by 0 bases and J by 4 bases. The CDR3 totals 16 residues. Germline CDR1 and CDR2: SGHRS and YFSETQ. CDR3 loop: CASSLAGTALGYEQYF. As DNA, the CDR3 is TGCGCCAGCAGCTTGGCGGGGACAGCCTTAGGGTACGAGCAGTACTTC.

The genes are TRBV10-3 and TRBJ2-5, with 13 bases that match TRBD2. CDR1 ENHRY and CDR2 SYGVKD come from the germline V gene. The CDR3 is made up of 19 amino acids. Trimming took 4 bases from V and 4 from J; bases not matched to a gene: 15. Here the CDR3 reads CAISGRLAGGSGPGETQYF. Here the CDR3 DNA reads TGTGCCATCAGTGGCCGACTAGCGGGAGGTAGCGGGCCGGGAGAGACCCAGTACTTC.

The V call is TRBV5-1, the J call TRBJ1-2, with D tentatively TRBD1 (6 bases). The CDR3 totals 15 residues. Trimming removed 0 bases from V and 4 bases from J, with 13 bases in between. CDR1 is SGHRS and CDR2 is YFSETQ in the germline V gene. The CDR3 DNA is TGCGCCAGCAGCTTGGAGCAGGGGCTAACCTATGGCTACACCTTC. This codes for CASSLEQGLTYGYTF.

The J gene is TRBJ2-1, the V gene TRBV5-4; TRBD2 agrees at 7 bases. V lost 4 bases, J lost 5 bases, and 12 bases stayed unmatched. CDR1 and CDR2 from the germline V gene are SGHNT and YYREEE (reference sequence). The length of the CDR3 is 16 residues. CDR3 coding DNA: TGTGCCAGCAGCCAACCCCTAGCGGACCCGGACAATGAGCAGTTCTTC. Residues: CASSQPLADPDNEQFF.

Here the CDR3 reads CASSLGQGAGYEQYF. For the CDR3, the DNA is TGTGCCAGCAGCCTTGGACAGGGGGCAGGTTACGAGCAGTACTTC. The rearrangement uses TRBV7-9 and TRBJ2-7, with 11 bases lining up with TRBD1. Germline CDR1 is SEHNR and CDR2 is FQNEAQ (reference sequence). The V segment lost 5 bases and the J segment 4 bases; nucleotides outside the gene matches: 7. The CDR3 length is 15 residues. The entire variable domain, with the rest obtained from reference TRBV7-9 and TRBJ2-7, is as follows: DTGVSQNPRHKITKRGQNVTFRCDPISEHNRLYWYRQTLGQGPEFLTYFQNEAQLEKSRLLSDRFSAERPKGSFSTLEIQRTEQGDSAMYLCASSLGQGAGYEQYFGPGTRLTVT.

The chain is built from TRBV5-4 and TRBJ1-5, with D possibly TRBD1 on 6 matching bases. CDR3 size: 16 residues. V lost 4 bases, J lost 2 bases, and 16 bases lay in between. The V gene's germline CDR1 is SGHNT and CDR2 YYREEE (reference sequence). CDR3 in DNA: TGTGCCAGCAGCCCCCACCCAGGGGCAGGCAATCAGCCCCAGCATTTT. This codes for CASSPHPGAGNQPQHF.

The chain links TRBV29-1 to TRBJ2-5, with D unresolved. Looked up from germline, CDR1 is SQVTM and CDR2 is ANQGSEA. V was shortened by 6 bases and J by 3 bases, with 17 bases between the two germline ends. This CDR3 is built from 14 residues. CDR3 loop: CSVQWWGGEETQYF. The CDR3 region has the DNA TGCAGCGTGCAGTGGTGGGGTGGGGAAGAGACCCAGTACTTC.

This rearrangement joins TRBV5-1 to TRBJ2-2; 10 bases fit TRBD2. V lost 3 bases and J lost 6; bases outside the gene matches: 2. The CDR3 covers 14 residues. Germline CDR1 SGHRS, CDR2 YFSETQ. The DNA of the CDR3 is TGCGCCAGCAGCTGGACTAGCGGCCCCGGGGAGCTGTTTTTT. This codes for CASSWTSGPGELFF.

This clone has just one count. The V and J genes are TRBV11-3 and TRBJ2-1; D is uncertain. V lost 3 bases and J 2 bases, leaving 8 bases between the germline ends. CDR3 length: 14 residues. The germline V gene encodes CDR1 SGHNT and CDR2 YENEEA. The DNA for the CDR3 is TGTGCCAGCAGCTTGAATGGGCCCTACAATGAGCAGTTCTTC. It yields the protein CASSLNGPYNEQFF.

This clone has just a few counts. The V gene is TRBV5-8, the J gene TRBJ1-4; D ambiguous. The V gene's germline CDR1 is SGHTS and CDR2 YDEGEE. V lost 4 bases and J 7 bases, leaving 8 bases between the germline ends. This CDR3 contains 12 residues. The CDR3 is CASSRDGEKLFF. DNA for the CDR3: TGTGCCAGCAGCAGGGATGGTGAAAAACTGTTTTTT.

As for this clone: Other nucleotide sequences in the sample specify the same CDR3. The V gene is TRBV27, the J gene TRBJ1-3; no reliable D call. Germline-derived CDR1 and CDR2 are MNHEY and SMNVEV (reference sequence). CDR3 length: 14 amino acids. Trimming shortened V by 4 bases and J by 0 bases, and 7 bases separated the two germline ends. CDR3 sequence reads: CASSSRSSGNTIYF. CDR3 DNA sequence: TGTGCCAGCAGTTCTCGCAGCTCTGGAAACACCATATATTTT.

This clone was recorded at least ten times. This chain joins TRBV4-1 and TRBJ2-7; D possibly uses TRBD1 or TRBD2 (5 bases each). The CDR3 is 13 residues long. Per germline, CDR1 MGHRA and CDR2 YSYEKL. V was shortened by 4 bases and J by 1 base, with 8 bases between the two germline ends. CDR3 amino acids: CASSPGPSYEQYF. The CDR3 DNA reads TGCGCCAGCAGCCCGGGGCCTTCCTACGAGCAGTACTTC.

The table lists this clone with a few counts. The V call is TRBV5-4, the J call TRBJ1-2; unclear D gene. Germline CDR1 and CDR2: SGHNT and YYREEE (reference sequence). CDR3 length equals 13 residues. Deletions cut 4 bases from V and 8 bases from J, with 15 bases between. Here the CDR3 reads CASSPGEMEGYTF. CDR3 DNA: TGTGCCAGCAGCCCCGGCGAGATGGAGGGCTACACCTTC. The full variable domain, in which reference TRBV5-4 and TRBJ1-2 provide the parts outside the CDR3, is ETGVTQSPTHLIKTRGQQVTLRCSSQSGHNTVSWYQQALGQGPQFIFQYYREEENGRGNFPPRFSGLQFPNYSSELNVNALELDDSALYLCASSPGEMEGYTFGSGTRLTVV.

The J gene is TRBJ2-6, the V gene TRBV28; D is undetermined. Trimming cost V 6 bases and J 0 bases, with 6 bases left between them. Looked up from germline, CDR1 is MDHEN and CDR2 is SYDVKM. The CDR3 spans 14 residues. CDR3 in DNA: TGTGCCAGCAGGGTCCGCTCTGGGGCCAACGTCCTGACTTTC. Residues: CASRVRSGANVLTF.

The J gene is TRBJ1-3, the V gene TRBV7-2, with unresolved D. V was clipped by 2 bases and J by 4 bases, with 9 bases between them. Germline V lookup: CDR1 SGHTA, CDR2 FQGNSA. This CDR3 region has 14 residues. CDR3 DNA sequence: TGTGCCAGCAGCTTAAAAGGGTTCGGAAACACCATATATTTT. Its translation is CASSLKGFGNTIYF.